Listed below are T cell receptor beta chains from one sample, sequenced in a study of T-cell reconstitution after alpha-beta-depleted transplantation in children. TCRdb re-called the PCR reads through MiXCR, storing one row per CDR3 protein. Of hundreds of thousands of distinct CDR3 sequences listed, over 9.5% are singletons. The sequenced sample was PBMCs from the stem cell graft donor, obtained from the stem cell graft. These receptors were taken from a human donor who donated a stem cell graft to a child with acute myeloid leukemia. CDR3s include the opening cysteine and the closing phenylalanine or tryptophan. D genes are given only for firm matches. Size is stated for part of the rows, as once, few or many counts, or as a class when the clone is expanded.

CDR3: CSARDPGPLAGELFF
DNA: TGCAGTGCTAGAGATCCGGGGCCCTTGGCGGGGGAGCTGTTTTTT
D: .
V: TRBV20-1
size: .
J: TRBJ2-2

CDR3: CSVQRGTGSSDTQYF
DNA: TGCAGTGTCCAAAGAGGGACAGGGTCATCCGATACGCAGTATTTT
D: TRBD1
V: TRBV20-1
size: many
J: TRBJ2-3

CDR3: CSARDWIGETQYF
DNA: TGCAGTGCTAGAGATTGGATAGGAGAGACCCAGTACTTC
D: .
V: TRBV20-1
size: many
J: TRBJ2-5

CDR3: CASSLARGGELFF
DNA: TGTGCCAGCAGCTTAGCGAGAGGCGGGGAGCTGTTTTTT
D: .
V: TRBV7-9
size: .
J: TRBJ2-2

CDR3: CSVTFLAGAWQVETQYF
DNA: TGCAGCGTTACCTTCTTAGCGGGAGCCTGGCAAGTAGAGACCCAGTACTTC
D: TRBD2
V: TRBV29-1
size: few
J: TRBJ2-5

CDR3: CSVEGDQQGTDTQYF
DNA: TGCAGCGTTGAAGGGGATCAACAGGGCACAGATACGCAGTATTTT
D: .
V: TRBV29-1
size: few
J: TRBJ2-3

CDR3: CASSRTAGTVNAQYF
DNA: TGTGCCAGCAGCCGCACTGCCGGGACGGTAAACGCGCAGTACTTC
D: .
V: TRBV7-8
size: .
J: TRBJ2-7

CDR3: CASSPASGTGPYNEQFF
DNA: TGTGCCAGCAGCCCAGCCTCCGGGACAGGGCCCTACAATGAGCAGTTCTTC
D: TRBD1
V: TRBV12-3/TRBV12-4
size: many
J: TRBJ2-1

CDR3: CASTPGMNTEAFF
DNA: TGTGCCAGCACCCCAGGTATGAACACTGAAGCTTTCTTT
D: .
V: TRBV7-9
size: many
J: TRBJ1-1

CDR3: CATSDFPGIAGTGELFF
DNA: TGTGCCACCAGTGATTTCCCCGGCATAGCGGGCACCGGGGAGCTGTTTTTT
D: TRBD2
V: TRBV24-1
size: few
J: TRBJ2-2

CDR3: CASSPARGENTEAFF
DNA: TGTGCCAGCTCACCGGCGAGGGGAGAGAACACTGAAGCTTTCTTT
D: .
V: TRBV18
size: .
J: TRBJ1-1

CDR3: CAISESREAGLRNTEAFF
DNA: TGTGCCATCAGTGAGTCGAGGGAGGCGGGTTTAAGGAACACTGAAGCTTTCTTT
D: .
V: TRBV10-3
size: few
J: TRBJ1-1

CDR3: CASTNRDLPYEQYF
DNA: TGTGCCAGCACCAATCGGGACTTACCATACGAGCAGTACTTC
D: .
V: TRBV7-9
size: .
J: TRBJ2-7

CDR3: CASSPSGLTDTQYF
DNA: TGTGCCAGCTCACCCAGCGGTCTCACAGATACGCAGTATTTT
D: .
V: TRBV18
size: .
J: TRBJ2-3

CDR3: CASSYRTGNTEAFF
DNA: TGTGCCAGCAGTTATCGGACGGGGAACACTGAAGCTTTCTTT
D: .
V: TRBV12-3/TRBV12-4
size: many
J: TRBJ1-1

CDR3: CSVELGGYEQYF
DNA: TGCAGCGTTGAACTGGGGGGCTACGAGCAGTACTTC
D: .
V: TRBV29-1
size: many
J: TRBJ2-7

CDR3: CASSQTPLAGEVEQFF
DNA: TGCGCCAGCAGCCAAACCCCACTAGCGGGAGAGGTTGAGCAGTTCTTC
D: TRBD2
V: TRBV4-3
size: few
J: TRBJ2-1

CDR3: CSVGGLATYNEQFF
DNA: TGCAGCGTGGGAGGACTAGCGACCTACAATGAGCAGTTCTTC
D: TRBD2
V: TRBV29-1
size: few
J: TRBJ2-1

CDR3: CASSPTRQGPGEQYF
DNA: TGTGCCAGCAGCCCCACCAGGCAGGGGCCAGGGGAGCAGTACTTC
D: .
V: TRBV6-1
size: .
J: TRBJ2-7

CDR3: CASSYRPLRNNEQFF
DNA: TGTGCCAGCAGTTACAGACCCCTAAGGAACAATGAGCAGTTCTTC
D: .
V: TRBV6-5
size: many
J: TRBJ2-1

CDR3: CASSYRGPDTQYF
DNA: TGTGCCAGCAGTTACCGAGGACCAGATACGCAGTATTTT
D: .
V: TRBV6-5
size: many
J: TRBJ2-3

CDR3: CAWSVDSDAYNEQFF
DNA: TGTGCCTGGAGTGTAGACTCGGATGCCTACAATGAGCAGTTCTTC
D: .
V: TRBV30
size: .
J: TRBJ2-1

CDR3: CASSLAGGAHYEQYF
DNA: TGTGCCAGCAGCTTGGCGGGGGGGGCACATTACGAGCAGTACTTC
D: TRBD2
V: TRBV5-6
size: many
J: TRBJ2-7

CDR3: CASSVASHQETQYF
DNA: TGTGCCAGCAGCGTAGCTAGTCATCAAGAGACCCAGTACTTC
D: .
V: TRBV9
size: .
J: TRBJ2-5

CDR3: CASSRTKGRGRTEAFF
DNA: TGTGCCAGCAGTCGAACGAAGGGCAGGGGTAGGACTGAAGCTTTCTTT
D: .
V: TRBV27
size: .
J: TRBJ1-1

CDR3: CASRLTLGRDTEAFF
DNA: TGCGCCAGCAGGCTTACTCTAGGGAGGGACACTGAAGCTTTCTTT
D: .
V: TRBV5-1
size: many
J: TRBJ1-1

CDR3: CSGELGSGSGHEQFF
DNA: TGCAGTGGAGAACTCGGTAGCGGGAGTGGGCATGAGCAGTTCTTC
D: TRBD2
V: TRBV20-1
size: .
J: TRBJ2-1

CDR3: CSARWGGTEQFF
DNA: TGCAGTGCTAGATGGGGGGGGACTGAGCAGTTCTTC
D: TRBD2
V: TRBV20-1
size: .
J: TRBJ2-1

CDR3: CSARDPAGDTGELFF
DNA: TGCAGTGCTAGAGATCCAGCGGGAGACACCGGGGAGCTGTTTTTT
D: TRBD2
V: TRBV20-1
size: few
J: TRBJ2-2

CDR3: CASSPSDSKYGYTF
DNA: TGTGCCAGCAGCCCCTCGGACTCAAAATATGGCTACACCTTC
D: .
V: TRBV5-6
size: many
J: TRBJ1-2

CDR3: CASAGTSGYNEQFF
DNA: TGTGCCAGCGCGGGGACTAGCGGTTACAATGAGCAGTTCTTC
D: TRBD2
V: TRBV6-2/TRBV6-3
size: few
J: TRBJ2-1

CDR3: CASSLGVGAGGTEAFF
DNA: TGTGCCAGCAGCTTGGGCGTGGGGGCGGGAGGCACTGAAGCTTTCTTT
D: .
V: TRBV7-9
size: .
J: TRBJ1-1

CDR3: CASSVWTRGLDNEQFF
DNA: TGTGCCAGCAGCGTCTGGACTCGGGGGTTGGACAATGAGCAGTTCTTC
D: .
V: TRBV7-9
size: .
J: TRBJ2-1

CDR3: CATSDRDRGTQETQYF
DNA: TGTGCCACCAGTGACCGGGACAGGGGGACCCAAGAGACCCAGTACTTC
D: TRBD1
V: TRBV24-1
size: many
J: TRBJ2-5

CDR3: CASTAPNTGELFF
DNA: TGTGCCAGCACGGCACCGAACACCGGGGAGCTGTTTTTT
D: .
V: TRBV12-3/TRBV12-4
size: few
J: TRBJ2-2

CDR3: CASGTIGEHSEQFF
DNA: TGCGCCAGCGGGACTATCGGCGAGCACAGTGAGCAGTTCTTC
D: TRBD2
V: TRBV5-1
size: many
J: TRBJ2-1

CDR3: CASSLRASGVADTQYF
DNA: TGTGCCAGCAGCTTACGGGCTAGCGGCGTGGCAGATACGCAGTATTTT
D: TRBD2
V: TRBV7-3
size: .
J: TRBJ2-3

CDR3: CTTKGASGYNEQFF
DNA: TGCACGACCAAGGGGGCTAGCGGTTACAATGAGCAGTTCTTC
D: .
V: TRBV29-1
size: few
J: TRBJ2-1

CDR3: CASTTEGEETQYF
DNA: TGTGCCAGCACCACGGAGGGGGAAGAGACCCAGTACTTC
D: .
V: TRBV2
size: .
J: TRBJ2-5

CDR3: CASSQDKPPGQISYEQYF
DNA: TGTGCCAGCAGCCAAGACAAACCTCCGGGACAGATTTCCTACGAGCAGTACTTC
D: TRBD1
V: TRBV3-1
size: many
J: TRBJ2-7

CDR3: CASSLDSPQETQYF
DNA: TGTGCCAGCAGCCTAGACAGCCCCCAAGAGACCCAGTACTTC
D: .
V: TRBV3-1
size: .
J: TRBJ2-5

CDR3: CASSLRIGGARTDTQYF
DNA: TGTGCCAGCAGCTTGCGTATAGGGGGTGCTCGAACAGATACGCAGTATTTT
D: .
V: TRBV5-5
size: .
J: TRBJ2-3

CDR3: CASSLGSIGDTQYF
DNA: TGTGCCAGCAGCTTAGGCTCGATTGGGGATACGCAGTATTTT
D: .
V: TRBV7-6
size: many
J: TRBJ2-3

CDR3: CASSYPPLVAEVSYEQYF
DNA: TGTGCCAGCAGTTACCCCCCACTAGTAGCGGAAGTTTCCTACGAGCAGTACTTC
D: .
V: TRBV6-2/TRBV6-3
size: .
J: TRBJ2-7

CDR3: CATAEGGKDQPQHF
DNA: TGTGCCACCGCAGAGGGGGGCAAGGATCAGCCCCAGCATTTT
D: .
V: TRBV24-1
size: .
J: TRBJ1-5

CDR3: CASSLGQESNQPQHF
DNA: TGTGCCAGCAGTTTAGGGCAGGAAAGCAATCAGCCCCAGCATTTT
D: .
V: TRBV12-3/TRBV12-4
size: .
J: TRBJ1-5

CDR3: CASNAGTGVYNEQFF
DNA: TGTGCCAGTAACGCCGGGACAGGGGTCTACAATGAGCAGTTCTTC
D: TRBD1
V: TRBV19
size: .
J: TRBJ2-1